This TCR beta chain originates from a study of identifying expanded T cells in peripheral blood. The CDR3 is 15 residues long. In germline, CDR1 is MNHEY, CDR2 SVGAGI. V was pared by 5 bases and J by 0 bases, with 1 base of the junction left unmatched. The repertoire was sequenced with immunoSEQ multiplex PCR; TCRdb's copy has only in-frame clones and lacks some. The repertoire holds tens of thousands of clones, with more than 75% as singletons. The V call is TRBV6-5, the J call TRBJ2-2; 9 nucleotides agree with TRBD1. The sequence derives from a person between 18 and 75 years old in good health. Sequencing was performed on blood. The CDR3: CASSRDRANTGELFF. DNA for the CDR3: TGTGCCAGCAGTCGGGACAGGGCGAACACCGGGGAGCTGTTTTTT.